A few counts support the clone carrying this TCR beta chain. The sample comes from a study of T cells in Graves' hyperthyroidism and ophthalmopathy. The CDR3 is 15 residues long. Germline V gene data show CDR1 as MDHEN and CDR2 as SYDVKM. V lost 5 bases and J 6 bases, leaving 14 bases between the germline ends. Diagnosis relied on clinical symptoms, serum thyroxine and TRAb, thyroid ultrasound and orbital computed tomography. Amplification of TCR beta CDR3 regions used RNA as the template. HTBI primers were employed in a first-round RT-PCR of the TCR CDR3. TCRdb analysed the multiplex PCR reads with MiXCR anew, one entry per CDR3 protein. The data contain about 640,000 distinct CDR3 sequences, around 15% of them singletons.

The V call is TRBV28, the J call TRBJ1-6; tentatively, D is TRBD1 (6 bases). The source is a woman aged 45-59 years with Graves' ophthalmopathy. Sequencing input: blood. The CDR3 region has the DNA TGTGCCAGCAGTCCCAGACAGGTTCCTAATTCACCCCTCCACTTT. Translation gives CASSPRQVPNSPLHF.